A single sample gave rise to the 19 T cell receptor beta chains below, sequenced in a study of beta chain features in type 1 diabetes. All of the isolated RNA was reverse transcribed, so expressed TCRB transcripts were sequenced. Data came from immunoSEQ multiplex PCR; TCRdb stores just in-frame clones and leaves some out. The table lists some 270,000 clones, roughly 8% of them singletons, with roughly 1% in the top ten. The sequenced material came from central memory CD4+ T cells from blood. All receptors derive from a young woman in good health.

This chain connects TRBV30 to TRBJ2-2, with unresolved D. In germline, CDR1 is GTSNPN, CDR2 SVGIG (reference sequence). Trimming pared 3 bases from V and 9 bases from J, leaving 14 bases between. The CDR3 covers 13 residues. The CDR3 DNA reads as TGTGCCTGGAGGCAGTCTTACGGATGGGAGCTGTTTTTT. It codes for CAWRQSYGWELFF.

There are a few counts of this clone. CDR3 bases: TGTGCCAGCAGTCATAGCATCCTCGGGGAGCTGTTTTTT. Its protein is CASSHSILGELFF. The V gene is TRBV2, the J gene TRBJ2-2; D gene unclear. The V gene's germline CDR1 is SNHLY and CDR2 FYNNEI. CDR3 length: 13 residues. Trimming removed 5 bases at V and 7 bases at J, with 11 bases between.

This clone appeared a few times. The V gene is TRBV6-5, the J gene TRBJ2-5, with 10 bases fitting TRBD2. With V trimmed by 6 bases and J by 5 bases, 9 bases remained unmatched. Looked up from germline, CDR1 is MNHEY and CDR2 is SVGAGI. The CDR3 is 15 amino acids. The CDR3 DNA reads as TGTGCCAGCAGGCCCAGCGGGGGGGCTGGGGAGACCCAGTACTTC. Translation: CASRPSGGAGETQYF.

This clone was seen a few times. The J gene is TRBJ1-2, the V gene TRBV7-2; 7 bases align to TRBD1. J was trimmed by 4 bases and V by 2 bases; bases with no gene match: 7. This CDR3 is 15 amino acids long. Germline CDR1 reads SGHTA; CDR2 reads FQGNSA. In nucleotides, the CDR3 is TGTGCCAGCAGCTTACGCAGGGGGGAAGGCTATGGCTACACCTTC. Translating gives CASSLRRGEGYGYTF.

The chain is built from TRBV20-1 and TRBJ2-7, with D hard to call. CDR1 DFQATT and CDR2 SNEGSKA come from the germline V gene (reference sequence). V lost 5 bases, J lost 3 bases, and 8 bases lay in between. The CDR3 loop spans 11 amino acids. The CDR3, as DNA: TGCAGTGCTTCAAATCGCTACGAGCAGTACTTC. Protein: CSASNRYEQYF.

The V call is TRBV5-1, the J call TRBJ2-1, with unresolved D. Trimming removed 2 bases from V and 5 bases from J, with 17 bases in between. The CDR3 consists of 16 residues. Germline CDR1 is SGHRS and CDR2 is YFSETQ. CDR3 sequence reads: CASSFGRFNQDNEQFF. CDR3 DNA sequence: TGCGCCAGCAGCTTTGGACGATTTAACCAAGACAATGAGCAGTTCTTC.

There are many counts of this clone. This chain uses TRBV7-2 with TRBJ2-2, with unresolved D. CDR1 is SGHTA, CDR2 FQGNSA, per germline. The CDR3 covers 14 residues. V shed 3 bases and J shed 2 bases, with 7 bases lying between them. The CDR3 sequence: CASSLVTNTGELFF. CDR3 in DNA: TGTGCCAGCAGCTTGGTCACAAACACCGGGGAGCTGTTTTTT.

This clone was found a few times. The genes are TRBV29-1 and TRBJ1-2; D not resolved. Looked up from germline, CDR1 is SQVTM and CDR2 is ANQGSEA. Trimming took off 4 bases at V and 4 bases at J, with 10 bases between the two ends. The CDR3 length is 12 residues. The CDR3 reads CSVALSAYGYTF. The CDR3 nucleotides are TGCAGCGTTGCGCTCAGCGCCTATGGCTACACCTTC.

The J gene is TRBJ1-2, the V gene TRBV7-2; D unresolved. Per germline, CDR1 SGHTA and CDR2 FQGNSA. The CDR3 contains 16 residues. With 5 bases removed from V and 7 bases from J, the gap between germline ends came to 23 bases. The chain's CDR3 is CASSAEGPTPRGGYTF. For the CDR3, the DNA is TGTGCCAGCAGCGCCGAAGGGCCGACGCCACGGGGTGGCTACACCTTC.

The gene calls are TRBV15 and TRBJ2-5; TRBD1 might be the D (6 bases). Trimming cost V 0 bases and J 6 bases, with 11 bases left between them. The CDR3 consists of 14 residues. CDR1 is LNHNV, CDR2 YYDKDF, per germline (reference sequence). This chain's CDR3 is CATSRDRQGKTQYF. The CDR3 DNA sequence: TGTGCCACCAGCAGAGATCGGCAGGGGAAGACCCAGTACTTC.

This clone has more than one count but fewer than ten. V gene TRBV30 combines with J gene TRBJ1-5, with D hard to call. The CDR3 length is 13 residues. V lost 1 base to trimming and J lost 6 bases, with 10 bases between them. Germline V gives CDR1 GTSNPN, CDR2 SVGIG (reference sequence). CDR3 loop: CAWSATSGQPQHF. The CDR3 DNA is TGTGCCTGGAGTGCGACTAGTGGTCAGCCCCAGCATTTT.

The chain links TRBV4-2 to TRBJ2-4, with D perhaps matching TRBD2 (6 bases). The CDR3 is 15 amino acids. Germline-derived CDR1 and CDR2 are LGHNA and YNFKEQ. Trimming pared 4 bases from V and 1 base from J, leaving 11 bases between. The CDR3 here is CASSRLEGAKNIQYF. The CDR3 DNA reads as TGTGCCAGCAGCCGCCTGGAGGGGGCCAAAAACATTCAGTACTTC.

In this sample, this clone turned up a few times. V is TRBV15 and J is TRBJ1-1; D might be TRBD1 (6 bases). Germline V CDR1 and CDR2: LNHNV, YYDKDF (reference sequence). V was shortened by 3 bases and J by 0 bases, with 23 bases between the two germline ends. The CDR3 is 19 residues long. The CDR3 region is CATSSQYQQAAGVNTEAFF. The CDR3, as DNA: TGTGCCACCAGCAGCCAATACCAACAGGCGGCAGGGGTGAACACTGAAGCTTTCTTT.

This chain connects TRBV5-6 to TRBJ2-4; perhaps TRBD1 as D (8 bases). V lost 4 bases and J 7 bases, leaving 15 bases between the germline ends. The germline V gene encodes CDR1 SGHDT and CDR2 YYEEEE. The CDR3 contains 14 residues. The CDR3 region has the DNA TGTGCCAGCAGCGTCGGACAGGGAGGGAACATTCAGTACTTC. Its protein product is CASSVGQGGNIQYF.

In its sample, this clone was seen a few times. The chain carries TRBV2 and TRBJ2-5; D may match TRBD1 or TRBD2 (7 bases each). Germline-derived CDR1 and CDR2 are SNHLY and FYNNEI. This CDR3 is 13 amino acids long. Trimming removed 6 bases at V and 5 bases at J, with 13 bases between. CDR3 coding DNA: TGTGCCAGCAGCTACAGGGGAGGGGAGACCCAGTACTTC. This gives the protein CASSYRGGETQYF.

Only a few counts were recorded for this clone. The DNA for the CDR3 is TGCAGCGTCCTGGGACTAGTGGGCAATGAGCAGTTCTTC. This encodes CSVLGLVGNEQFF. This chain joins TRBV29-1 and TRBJ2-1; 8 bases agree with TRBD2. This CDR3 has 13 residues. The V and J ends lost 6 bases and 6 bases, in that order; junction bases with no gene match: 7. Germline-derived CDR1 and CDR2 are SQVTM and ANQGSEA.

The CDR3 DNA reads TGTGCCATCAGTGAAGGACAGAATCAGCCCCAGCATTTT. This encodes CAISEGQNQPQHF. The chain is built from TRBV10-3 and TRBJ1-5; D may be TRBD1 (6 bases). V was clipped by 3 bases and J by 4 bases, with 7 bases between them. The CDR3 spans 13 residues. Germline-derived CDR1 and CDR2 are ENHRY and SYGVKD.

The rearrangement uses TRBV5-1 and TRBJ2-5; 7 nucleotides agree with TRBD2. In germline, CDR1 is SGHRS, CDR2 YFSETQ. The CDR3 sequence is 14 residues long. After removal of 2 bases from V and 3 bases from J, the junction contained 4 bases not matched to a gene. CDR3 in amino acids: CASSFGAGEETQYF. CDR3 DNA: TGCGCCAGCAGCTTCGGTGCGGGGGAAGAGACCCAGTACTTC.

This clone has a handful of counts. The rearrangement links TRBV6-5 to TRBJ2-5; D ambiguous. V was trimmed by 0 bases and J by 5 bases, leaving 7 bases between them. The CDR3 has 13 amino acids. CDR1 is MNHEY and CDR2 is SVGAGI in the germline V gene. Written as DNA, the CDR3 is TGTGCCAGCAGTTACTCGGCTTGGGAGACCCAGTACTTC. Protein: CASSYSAWETQYF.